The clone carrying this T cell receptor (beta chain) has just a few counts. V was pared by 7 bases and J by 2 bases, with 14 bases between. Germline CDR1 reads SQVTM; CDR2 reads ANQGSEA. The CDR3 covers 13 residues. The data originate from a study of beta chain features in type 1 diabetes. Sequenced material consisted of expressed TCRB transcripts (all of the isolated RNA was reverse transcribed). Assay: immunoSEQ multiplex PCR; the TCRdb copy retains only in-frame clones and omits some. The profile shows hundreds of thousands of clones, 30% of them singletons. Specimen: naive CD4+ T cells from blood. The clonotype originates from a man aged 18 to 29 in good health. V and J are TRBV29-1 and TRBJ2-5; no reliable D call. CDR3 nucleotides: TGCAGCGCCGCGCCCCTAATGCAAGAGACCCAGTACTTC. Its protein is CSAAPLMQETQYF.